This is a list of T cell receptor beta chains from one sample in a study of blood T cell repertoires in COVID-19. Produced via immunoSEQ multiplex PCR; TCRdb's table is partial and in-frame only. The sample consists of around 170,000 clones, approximately 86% of them appearing once. Source material: peripheral blood. The receptors stem from a man over 45 with active or convalescent COVID-19. Both conserved end residues are part of each CDR3. Fields, in order: V gene, CDR3 length, J gene, CDR3 protein.

V gene: TRBV19
CDR3 length: 14
J gene: TRBJ2-4
CDR3 protein: CASTPSGEFDIQYF

V gene: TRBV30
CDR3 length: 14
J gene: TRBJ2-2
CDR3 protein: CAWSPGRNTGELFF

V gene: TRBV5-1
CDR3 length: 14
J gene: TRBJ1-1
CDR3 protein: CASSHGTGGIEAFF

V gene: TRBV4-1
CDR3 length: 19
J gene: TRBJ1-3
CDR3 protein: CASSQDGRLGGASGNTIYF

V gene: TRBV25-1
CDR3 length: 15
J gene: TRBJ1-1
CDR3 protein: CASRGPGGVNTEAFF

V gene: TRBV30
CDR3 length: 12
J gene: TRBJ1-6
CDR3 protein: CAWSPTNSPLHF

V gene: TRBV6-5
CDR3 length: 13
J gene: TRBJ1-5
CDR3 protein: CASIRGTNQPQHF

V gene: TRBV6-5
CDR3 length: 13
J gene: TRBJ1-1
CDR3 protein: CASRTRDLGGAFF

V gene: TRBV5-4
CDR3 length: 16
J gene: TRBJ2-7
CDR3 protein: CASSLPDRGGSYEQYF

V gene: TRBV12-5
CDR3 length: 14
J gene: TRBJ1-3
CDR3 protein: CASERGSTGNTIYF